The sequence of this T cell receptor (beta chain) was determined in a study of human T cells and chemical hapten exposure. Turning to the study itself: Donors were sensitized with 2% DPC on the upper inner arm. Throughout the approximately 24-week study, diphenylcyclopropenone was applied weekly to the patients' scalps.

This clonotype was seen repeatedly, ten times or more. V was cut by 5 bases and J by 6 bases, with 16 bases left in between. The CDR3 consists of 14 residues. Per the germline V gene, CDR1 is SGHAT and CDR2 is FQDESV (reference sequence). Time point meaning: pre-sensitization, week 0. The treatment denotes: therapeutic diphenylcyclopropenone sensitization with weekly scalp DPC. Prior to application of each patch test, blood was drawn. Original methodology: Counting gave a median of around 89,000 TCRs per sample, with values ranging from about 23,224 to 700,000. TCRdb called the RACE reads again in MiXCR, with one record for every CDR3 protein. The V and J calls and clone size come from TCRdb's table, not from the authors' own analysis. The sample carries some 60,000 distinct CDR3 sequences, around 11% recorded once.

The origin of this receptor is a woman aged 40 to 50 with alopecia areata. Some clones in this sample may be carry-over from other donors' samples. The V and J genes are TRBV11-1 and TRBJ1-1; weak D call: TRBD1 (5 bases). This specimen was whole blood, taken in connection with sensitization to the hapten diphenylcyclopropenone (DPC). The CDR3 DNA sequence: TGTGCCAGCAGCCCATCAAGGGGCAAATCTGAAGCTTTCTTT. It is translated as CASSPSRGKSEAFF.